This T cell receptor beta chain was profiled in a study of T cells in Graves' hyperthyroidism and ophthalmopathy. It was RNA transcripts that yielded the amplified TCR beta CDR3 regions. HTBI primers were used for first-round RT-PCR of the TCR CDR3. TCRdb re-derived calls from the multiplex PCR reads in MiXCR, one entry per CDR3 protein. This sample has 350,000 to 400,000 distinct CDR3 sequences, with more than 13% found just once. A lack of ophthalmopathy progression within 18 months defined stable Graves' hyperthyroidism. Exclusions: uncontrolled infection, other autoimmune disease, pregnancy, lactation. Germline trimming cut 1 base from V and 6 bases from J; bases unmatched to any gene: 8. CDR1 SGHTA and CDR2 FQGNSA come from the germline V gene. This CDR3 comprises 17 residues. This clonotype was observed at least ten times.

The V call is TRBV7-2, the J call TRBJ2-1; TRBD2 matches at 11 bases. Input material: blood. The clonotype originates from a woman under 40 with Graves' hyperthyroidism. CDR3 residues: CASSLEVGTSGSNEQFF. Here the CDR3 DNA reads TGTGCCAGCAGCTTAGAGGTCGGGACTAGCGGCAGCAATGAGCAGTTCTTC.